The clone carrying this T cell receptor (beta chain) was seen a single time. As yet, its antigen is unknown. At one of its ends the junction is not consistent with the germline gene, which may arise from a read error. The authors ran a second PCR of 7 to 11 cycles using a sample-barcoded 5' primer and a J-beta primer mix. TCRdb itself ran the 5' RACE reads through MiXCR, one entry per CDR3 protein. Among some 1 million distinct CDR3 sequences listed, 40% to 45% were seen once. This entry is derived from a study of blood T cells in healthy people across ages. Whole-study findings and limits: CMV status of donors was not determined, possibly confounding expanded clonotype changes.

Germline CDR1 is SGHDT and CDR2 is YYEEEE. The CDR3 contains 15 residues. Sequencing was performed on blood. The TCR was taken from a woman aged 55-70 years in good health. The chain recombines TRBV5-6 with TRBJ2-3, with D possibly matching TRBD2 (5 bases). The CDR3 DNA reads as TGTGCCGGCAGCTTGCAAGGACTCTCCACAGATACGCAGTATTTT. Encoded protein: CAGSLQGLSTDTQYF.